One and the same sample provided the 5 T cell receptor beta chains below, sequenced in a study of shared clonotypes between healthy human individuals. Sequencing was performed with immunoSEQ multiplex PCR; in TCRdb, only in-frame clones are kept and a portion is missing. Here the sample spans some 2 million clones, 85% to 95% being singletons. The sequencing sample was made of naive CD4+ T cells sorted from blood. Noted subset: CD45RA+ positively selected. These receptors were taken from a man aged 18 to 30 in good health.

This sequence joins TRBV5-4 and TRBJ1-5; D perhaps matches TRBD1 (6 bases). V was shortened by 0 bases and J by 11 bases, with 12 bases between the two germline ends. Germline CDR1 and CDR2: SGHNT and YYREEE (reference sequence). The CDR3 totals 13 residues. This CDR3 reads CASSLDGTTAQHF. The CDR3, as DNA: TGTGCCAGCAGCTTGGATGGGACAACAGCCCAGCATTTT. The full variable domain, completed using reference TRBV5-4 and TRBJ1-5, is ETGVTQSPTHLIKTRGQQVTLRCSSQSGHNTVSWYQQALGQGPQFIFQYYREEENGRGNFPPRFSGLQFPNYSSELNVNALELDDSALYLCASSLDGTTAQHFGDGTRLSIL.

The V and J genes are TRBV6-1 and TRBJ1-1, with D possibly being TRBD1 (5 bases). Germline V gene lookup returns CDR1 MNHNS and CDR2 SASEGT. The CDR3 extends over 14 amino acids. The V and J ends lost 5 bases and 1 base respectively, with 11 bases between them. The CDR3 DNA is TGTGCCAGCAGTCCTCAGGGTACGAACACTGAAGCTTTCTTT. This sequence encodes CASSPQGTNTEAFF.

Concerning this clone itself: Additional DNA sequences in this sample encode the identical CDR3. The J gene is TRBJ2-1, the V gene TRBV6-5; 14 bases match TRBD2. The germline V gene has CDR1 MNHEY and CDR2 SVGAGI. V lost 5 bases to trimming and J lost 6 bases; unmatched junction nucleotides: 3. This CDR3 is 15 amino acids long. The CDR3 sequence: CASSRGTSGSNEQFF. In nucleotides, the CDR3 is TGTGCCAGCAGTAGGGGGACTAGCGGGAGCAATGAGCAGTTCTTC.

This clone was observed a single time. The rearrangement uses TRBV11-1 and TRBJ2-1; possibly TRBD1 for D (6 bases). Germline values: CDR1 SGHAT, CDR2 FQDESV (reference sequence). This CDR3 comprises 16 residues. Trimming pared 5 bases from V and 1 base from J, leaving 15 bases between. The CDR3 coding sequence is TGTGCCAGCAGCCCGAGTAGGGGGACATCCTACAATGAGCAGTTCTTC. Its protein is CASSPSRGTSYNEQFF. Looking up the rest from reference TRBV11-1 and TRBJ2-1 gives the full variable domain: EAEVAQSPRYKITEKSQAVAFWCDPISGHATLYWYRQILGQGPELLVQFQDESVVDDSQLPKDRFSAERLKGVDSTLKIQPAELGDSAMYLCASSPSRGTSYNEQFFGPGTRLTVL.

Details on this clone: With a much larger clone just one base away, this may be a read error. This sample also contains other DNA sequences that code for the same CDR3. This chain uses TRBV29-1 with TRBJ2-7, with D hard to call. CDR1 SQVTM and CDR2 ANQGSEA come from the germline V gene. CDR3 length: 13 amino acids. V was shortened by 6 bases and J by 0 bases, with 12 bases between the two germline ends. CDR3 region: CSVRLAASYEQYF. The CDR3 bases are TGCAGCGTCAGACTGGCGGCCTCCTACGAGCAGTACTTC.